The rows below give T cell receptor beta chains drawn from one sample of a study of long-term antiretroviral therapy in people with HIV. Repertoires were generated with immunoSEQ multiplex PCR, while TCRdb's copy carries only in-frame clones and drops some. The profile shows around 40,000 clones, approximately 86% of them singletons. The starting material was unsorted PBMCs, obtained just before starting antiretroviral therapy. The receptors come from a woman aged 18-29 years with HIV. The CDR3 runs from the conserved cysteine through the conserved F or W. Each record gives: D gene, J gene, V gene, clone size, CDR3 DNA, CDR3 protein. D genes are given only for firm matches. The size field is filled for only some rows; it gives once, few, many or a size class.

TRBD1,TRBJ2-2,TRBV6-1,once,TGTGCCAGCAGTGAAGCGGACAGGGGCGACGGGGAGCTGTTTTTT,CASSEADRGDGELFF
-,TRBJ2-3,TRBV4-2,-,TGTGCCAGCAGCCAAGAGGTATTAGCCCTGAATACAGATACGCAGTATTTT,CASSQEVLALNTDTQYF
TRBD2,TRBJ2-1,TRBV4-1,once,TGCGCCAGCAGCCAACTTAGCGGGAACCGTTACAATGAGCAGTTCTTC,CASSQLSGNRYNEQFF
TRBD2,TRBJ2-1,TRBV11-1,-,TGTGCCAGCAGCGCTCTAGCGGGGGGTGGCAATGAGCAGTTCTTC,CASSALAGGGNEQFF
TRBD2,TRBJ2-3,TRBV10-3,-,TGTGCCATCAGCCCGGGAGGGGGACTTCCAGGCACAGATACGCAGTATTTT,CAISPGGGLPGTDTQYF
-,TRBJ2-7,TRBV11-3,-,TGTGCCAGCAGCCGGCGCGGGGGCAACTCCTACGAGCAGTACTTC,CASSRRGGNSYEQYF
-,TRBJ2-5,TRBV4-3,-,TGCGCCAGCAGCCAAGTCCGACTACCCCAAGAGACCCAGTACTTC,CASSQVRLPQETQYF
-,TRBJ2-7,TRBV6-6,-,TGTGCCAGCAGTCCCCCGGAGGGCGTATACGAGCAGTACTTC,CASSPPEGVYEQYF
-,TRBJ2-6,TRBV6-6,-,TGTGGGGCTGGGGCCAACGTCCTGACTTTC,CGAGANVLTF
-,TRBJ2-7,TRBV4-2,once,TGTGCCAGCAGCCAAGGACCGGGGAGCTCCTACGAGCAGTACTTC,CASSQGPGSSYEQYF
-,TRBJ1-2,TRBV7-8,-,TGTGCCAGCAGCCTAGAGGATAAGGTTGACTATGGCTACACCTTC,CASSLEDKVDYGYTF
TRBD1,TRBJ2-5,TRBV28,-,TGTGCCAGCAGTTCGGGACAGATATCTCAAGAGACCCAGTACTTC,CASSSGQISQETQYF
TRBD1,TRBJ2-7,TRBV7-8,-,TGTGCCAGCAGCTCAGGGACAGGGGGCTCCTACGAGCAGTACTTC,CASSSGTGGSYEQYF